The following is a TCR beta chain sequence with its context. As yet, its antigen is unknown. The repertoire was sequenced with immunoSEQ multiplex PCR; TCRdb's copy has only in-frame clones and lacks some. Of approximately 54,000 clones in the sample, roughly 90% were seen once. Patients with autoimmune history or systemic immunosuppression were excluded. With V trimmed by 3 bases and J by 3 bases, 5 bases remained unmatched. CDR3 length: 15 residues. The V gene's germline CDR1 is SGDLS and CDR2 YYNGEE. These data come from a study of OX40 agonist ivuxolimab in advanced cancers. On the study more broadly: An agonistic anti-OX40 (CD134) antibody, ivuxolimab, was used to treat the patients. Antecedent anti-PD-1, anti-PD-L1 or anti-CTLA-4 therapy was permissible, with roughly 40% having received some.

Regarding the study as a whole: Low levels of normalized T-cell clonal expansion also appeared in some nonresponders.

The source was CD4+ or CD8+ T cells sorted from blood, collected in a trial of the OX40 agonist ivuxolimab. The chain joins TRBV9 to TRBJ1-1; 10 nucleotides agree with TRBD1. This clonotype was sampled from an adult with an advanced solid tumor such as melanoma, head and neck, liver or kidney cancer. The CDR3 nucleotides are TGTGCCAGCAGCGCTGTGGACAGGGGGGACACTGAAGCTTTCTTT. It yields the protein CASSAVDRGDTEAFF.